The TCR beta chain under discussion was sequenced for a study of control samples from healthy donors and cancer patients (TCRdb year 2020). In this sample, this clone turned up a few times. Its antigen is still unknown. There are no base qualities to consult, and no much larger clone falls within one base. The CDR3 spans 14 residues, from the cysteine through the phenylalanine. Just CDR3 DNA is preserved here, 42 bases in frame from base 1. The junction carries 6 bases between V and J, which are trimmed by 3 bases and 0 bases respectively. The germline V gene specifies SGHTA as CDR1 and FQGNSA as CDR2. To prepare the library, the immunoSEQ multiplex PCR assay was applied. TCRdb retrieved this table from immuneACCESS and kept in-frame rearrangements only. Not all clones are present; in checked studies, unresolved V genes account for under half, and no reason is known for the remainder. The sample table records about 81,000 clones; approximately 94% of these occur just once. Together, the top ten hold about 5% of the sample.

The origin of this receptor is a woman under 30 in good health. This sequence uses TRBV7-2 and TRBJ1-5; a tentative D match to TRBD1 spans 5 bases. The material sequenced was blood. The CDR3 region has the sequence CASSFDSSNQPQHF. Read as DNA, the sequence is TGTGCCAGCAGCTTTGACAGTAGCAATCAGCCCCAGCATTTT.